The rows below give T cell receptor beta chains drawn from one sample of a study of T cell responses to AZD1222 COVID-19 vaccine. Sequencing used immunoSEQ multiplex PCR; TCRdb keeps in-frame clones, though not all of them. The sample lists about 170,000 clones, 70% to 90% seen once, with approximately 1% in the top ten. This specimen was peripheral blood, taken 28 days after the second AZD1222 dose. The receptors were gathered from an adult who received the AZD1222 COVID-19 vaccine. CDR3s include the opening cysteine and the closing phenylalanine or tryptophan. The order of the fields is CDR3 DNA, CDR3 protein, clone size, V gene, D gene, J gene. D genes are given only for firm matches. Some rows have no size entry. The others give once, few or many, or a class for an expanded clone.

DNA: TGCGCCAGCAGTGACGTGGTAGGGGCTTGGACAGGGGGTCAGCCCCAGCATTTT; CDR3: CASSDVVGAWTGGQPQHF; size: NA; V: TRBV10-1; D: TRBD1; J: TRBJ1-5
DNA: TGTGCCAGCACCCTAGCGGGGGCCTACAATGAGCAGTTCTTC; CDR3: CASTLAGAYNEQFF; size: NA; V: TRBV27; D: TRBD2; J: TRBJ2-1
DNA: TGTGCCAGCAGCGTAGCTCCGATCTACGAGCAGTACTTC; CDR3: CASSVAPIYEQYF; size: NA; V: TRBV9; D: NA; J: TRBJ2-7
DNA: TGTGCCTGGAGTCCAGTAGGGGACGAGCAGTACTTC; CDR3: CAWSPVGDEQYF; size: NA; V: TRBV30; D: NA; J: TRBJ2-7
DNA: TGTGCCAGCAGCTTAGTCCGCGAGGGCACCGGGGAGCTGTTTTTT; CDR3: CASSLVREGTGELFF; size: NA; V: TRBV7-6; D: NA; J: TRBJ2-2
DNA: TGTGCCAGTATACGGACAGGGGGCACCAATCAGCCCCAGCATTTT; CDR3: CASIRTGGTNQPQHF; size: few; V: TRBV19; D: TRBD1; J: TRBJ1-5
DNA: TGTGCCAGCAGTTACTCTTCCCCAGGGTGGTCCTACGAGCAGTACTTC; CDR3: CASSYSSPGWSYEQYF; size: NA; V: TRBV6-2/TRBV6-3; D: NA; J: TRBJ2-7
DNA: TGCGCCAGCAGCCGAAACCCGGGACCTAACACTGAAGCTTTCTTT; CDR3: CASSRNPGPNTEAFF; size: once; V: TRBV4-1; D: NA; J: TRBJ1-1
DNA: TGTGCCAGCAGCTTAGTGGGGACTAGCGGGGGAGAGACCCAGTACTTC; CDR3: CASSLVGTSGGETQYF; size: NA; V: TRBV7-2; D: TRBD2; J: TRBJ2-5
DNA: TGTGCTAGTGGTTTAGGTACGAACACTGAAGCTTTCTTT; CDR3: CASGLGTNTEAFF; size: NA; V: TRBV12-5; D: NA; J: TRBJ1-1
DNA: TGTGCCAGTAGTATCTCAGGGGTAGGCTACACCTTC; CDR3: CASSISGVGYTF; size: few; V: TRBV19; D: NA; J: TRBJ1-2
DNA: TGCAGCGTTGAGATGGGGGGGTCACGAGAGACCCAGTACTTC; CDR3: CSVEMGGSRETQYF; size: once; V: TRBV29-1; D: TRBD2; J: TRBJ2-5
DNA: TGCGCCAGCAGTAGGACTAGCGGGGGGATGGGAGATACGCAGTATTTT; CDR3: CASSRTSGGMGDTQYF; size: NA; V: TRBV10-2; D: TRBD2; J: TRBJ2-3
DNA: TGTGCCAGCAGCGACCGGGCGGCAGGGTCTGGAAACACCATATATTTT; CDR3: CASSDRAAGSGNTIYF; size: NA; V: TRBV9; D: NA; J: TRBJ1-3
DNA: TGTGCCAGTAGGAATCGGGGGGCCAGGCAGCCCCAGCATTTT; CDR3: CASRNRGARQPQHF; size: NA; V: TRBV19; D: NA; J: TRBJ1-5
DNA: TGTGCCAGCAGCCGAGCAGGGAACACCGGGGAGCTGTTTTTT; CDR3: CASSRAGNTGELFF; size: NA; V: TRBV7-8; D: NA; J: TRBJ2-2
DNA: TGTGCCAGCAAGCCTGGGACAGGGGTCTATGGCTACACCTTC; CDR3: CASKPGTGVYGYTF; size: NA; V: TRBV6-5; D: TRBD1; J: TRBJ1-2
DNA: TGCGCCAGCAGTAGTGGCAGGGAGCTATCTGGAAACACCATATATTTT; CDR3: CASSSGRELSGNTIYF; size: NA; V: TRBV10-2; D: NA; J: TRBJ1-3
DNA: TGTGCCAGCAGTTACGGGGAAACCAGCTCCTACGAGCAGTACTTC; CDR3: CASSYGETSSYEQYF; size: NA; V: TRBV6-2/TRBV6-3; D: NA; J: TRBJ2-7
DNA: TGTGCCAGCAGTGAAGTCCTGACGAACACTGAAGCTTTCTTT; CDR3: CASSEVLTNTEAFF; size: NA; V: TRBV2; D: NA; J: TRBJ1-1
DNA: TGTGCCAGCAGTTTGGACAGGGAGAGGAACGAGCAGTACTTC; CDR3: CASSLDRERNEQYF; size: NA; V: TRBV6-5; D: TRBD1; J: TRBJ2-7
DNA: TGTGCCAGCAGCCCCGGACGGAATAATTCACCCCTCCACTTT; CDR3: CASSPGRNNSPLHF; size: NA; V: TRBV9; D: NA; J: TRBJ1-6
DNA: TGTGCCAGCAGACGAGGCGAGTTAGCAAATGAGCAGTTCTTC; CDR3: CASRRGELANEQFF; size: few; V: TRBV6-5; D: NA; J: TRBJ2-1
DNA: TGTGCCAGCAGTTTAGGCCCAGGGAACCAAGAGACCCAGTACTTC; CDR3: CASSLGPGNQETQYF; size: NA; V: TRBV27; D: NA; J: TRBJ2-5
DNA: TGTGCCAGCAGCCAGGGGACTAGCGGGGGTTCAGGCGGGGAGCTGTTTTTT; CDR3: CASSQGTSGGSGGELFF; size: NA; V: TRBV3-1/TRBV3-2; D: TRBD2; J: TRBJ2-2
DNA: TGCGCCAGCAGTCCCGGGGTAGCCAGGTACAATGAGCAGTTCTTC; CDR3: CASSPGVARYNEQFF; size: few; V: TRBV10-2; D: NA; J: TRBJ2-1
DNA: TGTGCCAGCAGTTGGGGACGGGGTAGAACTGAAGCTTTCTTT; CDR3: CASSWGRGRTEAFF; size: NA; V: TRBV6-5; D: NA; J: TRBJ1-1
DNA: TGCGCCAGCCGCAGAGAGGGGGGGGAACCTGGAGAGACCCAGTACTTC; CDR3: CASRREGGEPGETQYF; size: once; V: TRBV5-1; D: NA; J: TRBJ2-5
DNA: TGTGCCAGCAGCTCCGTCTCTGGAAACACCATATATTTT; CDR3: CASSSVSGNTIYF; size: NA; V: TRBV7-9; D: NA; J: TRBJ1-3
DNA: TGTGCCAGCAGCCACCAACTAGCGACAGGGACCTACGAGCAGTACTTC; CDR3: CASSHQLATGTYEQYF; size: NA; V: TRBV3-1/TRBV3-2; D: NA; J: TRBJ2-7
DNA: TGCGCCAGCAGCTTGATACAGGACTCCTACGAGCAGTACTTC; CDR3: CASSLIQDSYEQYF; size: NA; V: TRBV5-1; D: NA; J: TRBJ2-7
DNA: TGCGCCAGTAACGACGGGGGTTCATTCACAGATACGCAGTATTTT; CDR3: CASNDGGSFTDTQYF; size: once; V: TRBV10-2; D: NA; J: TRBJ2-3
DNA: TGTGCCAGCAGTTGGACAGTATCGCAGCCCCAGCATTTT; CDR3: CASSWTVSQPQHF; size: NA; V: TRBV6-2/TRBV6-3; D: NA; J: TRBJ1-5
DNA: TGTGCCAGCAGTTTTGGACAGGGGCCCCAAGAGACCCAGTACTTC; CDR3: CASSFGQGPQETQYF; size: NA; V: TRBV27; D: TRBD1; J: TRBJ2-5
DNA: TGTGCCAGCAGCTCCCGGACTAGCGGGGGGGCCAGGAGCGGGGAGACCCAGTACTTC; CDR3: CASSSRTSGGARSGETQYF; size: NA; V: TRBV7-9; D: TRBD2; J: TRBJ2-5
DNA: TGCGCCAGCACCCCGGGACAGGGCGAGCCTGGGGCCAACGTCCTGACTTTC; CDR3: CASTPGQGEPGANVLTF; size: NA; V: TRBV10-1; D: TRBD1; J: TRBJ2-6
DNA: TGCGCCAGCAGCTTACAGGGCCCCCCGGACACTGAAGCTTTCTTT; CDR3: CASSLQGPPDTEAFF; size: NA; V: TRBV5-1; D: NA; J: TRBJ1-1
DNA: TGCAGCGTTGATGGGACAGGGGCCTACGAGCAGTACTTC; CDR3: CSVDGTGAYEQYF; size: NA; V: TRBV29-1; D: TRBD1; J: TRBJ2-7
DNA: TGTGCCAGCAGTCCGGACCAGAACACTGAAGCTTTCTTT; CDR3: CASSPDQNTEAFF; size: few; V: TRBV2; D: NA; J: TRBJ1-1
DNA: TGTGCCAGCAGCCAAGATCGGGGGGAGCAGTACTTC; CDR3: CASSQDRGEQYF; size: once; V: TRBV3-1/TRBV3-2; D: NA; J: TRBJ2-7
DNA: TGTGCCAGTAGGAGGGGAGTCGGAGATAATTCACCCCTCCACTTT; CDR3: CASRRGVGDNSPLHF; size: NA; V: TRBV19; D: NA; J: TRBJ1-6
DNA: TGTGCCAGCAGCTCGGAGGGGACAGGGGGCGAAGCTTTCTTT; CDR3: CASSSEGTGGEAFF; size: few; V: TRBV7-9; D: TRBD1; J: TRBJ1-1
DNA: TGTGCCAGCAGCTTAAAGCCGCCCCCGGGCACTGAAGCTTTCTTT; CDR3: CASSLKPPPGTEAFF; size: once; V: TRBV11-2; D: NA; J: TRBJ1-1
DNA: TGTGCCAGCAGCTTAGCCGGGACTAGCGGGGGGCCCTGGGAGCAGTACTTC; CDR3: CASSLAGTSGGPWEQYF; size: NA; V: TRBV7-2; D: TRBD2; J: TRBJ2-7
DNA: TGTGCCAGCAGCTGGAGGAGTAGCAATGAGCAGTTCTTC; CDR3: CASSWRSSNEQFF; size: once; V: TRBV7-2; D: NA; J: TRBJ2-1
DNA: TGCGCCAGCAAGACGGACACTGAAGCTTTCTTT; CDR3: CASKTDTEAFF; size: NA; V: TRBV5-1; D: NA; J: TRBJ1-1
DNA: TGTGCCAGCAGCTTAAGTGGGTCCAACGAGCAGTACTTC; CDR3: CASSLSGSNEQYF; size: NA; V: TRBV7-8; D: NA; J: TRBJ2-7
DNA: TGTGCCAGCAGCAGGACAGGAACATTCCAAGAGACCCAGTACTTC; CDR3: CASSRTGTFQETQYF; size: once; V: TRBV3-1/TRBV3-2; D: TRBD1; J: TRBJ2-5
DNA: TGTGCCAGCAGCTTGTCAGCCAGACAGTTCTTC; CDR3: CASSLSARQFF; size: NA; V: TRBV12-3/TRBV12-4; D: NA; J: TRBJ2-1
DNA: TGTGCCAGCAGCCTCGGGACAGTGAACTATGGCTACACCTTC; CDR3: CASSLGTVNYGYTF; size: NA; V: TRBV7-2; D: TRBD1; J: TRBJ1-2
DNA: TGTGCCAGCAGCCCTCGGGGGGCCGGGGATGGCTACACCTTC; CDR3: CASSPRGAGDGYTF; size: NA; V: TRBV9; D: NA; J: TRBJ1-2
DNA: TGTGCCAGCCTGGGGGGAAACAGTGAAAAACTGTTTTTT; CDR3: CASLGGNSEKLFF; size: NA; V: TRBV7-9; D: NA; J: TRBJ1-4
DNA: TGTGCCAGCAGTGAAACTGGGGACAATGAGCAGTTCTTC; CDR3: CASSETGDNEQFF; size: NA; V: TRBV2; D: NA; J: TRBJ2-1
DNA: TGCGCCAGCAGCCACCGAGACAGGGCCAATCAGCCCCAGCATTTT; CDR3: CASSHRDRANQPQHF; size: NA; V: TRBV4-1; D: TRBD1; J: TRBJ1-5
DNA: TGTGCCAGCAACCTTTTGGGGCCGCCACGGATCGACGTCCTGACTTTC; CDR3: CASNLLGPPRIDVLTF; size: NA; V: TRBV3-1/TRBV3-2; D: NA; J: TRBJ2-6
DNA: TGTGCCAGCAGTCGGGACAGGGACTCTGGGGCCAACGTCCTGACTTTC; CDR3: CASSRDRDSGANVLTF; size: NA; V: TRBV2; D: TRBD1; J: TRBJ2-6
DNA: TGCGCCAGCAGCCAAGAAACCCGGAGTACGGCTTTCTTT; CDR3: CASSQETRSTAFF; size: NA; V: TRBV4-1; D: NA; J: TRBJ1-1
DNA: TGCGCCAGCACTGAGGGAACAGGGGGTTTAGATACGCAGTATTTT; CDR3: CASTEGTGGLDTQYF; size: NA; V: TRBV10-2; D: TRBD1; J: TRBJ2-3
DNA: TGTGCCAGCAGACGGGACAGGGGCGAAGAGACCCAGTACTTC; CDR3: CASRRDRGEETQYF; size: NA; V: TRBV5-4; D: TRBD1; J: TRBJ2-5